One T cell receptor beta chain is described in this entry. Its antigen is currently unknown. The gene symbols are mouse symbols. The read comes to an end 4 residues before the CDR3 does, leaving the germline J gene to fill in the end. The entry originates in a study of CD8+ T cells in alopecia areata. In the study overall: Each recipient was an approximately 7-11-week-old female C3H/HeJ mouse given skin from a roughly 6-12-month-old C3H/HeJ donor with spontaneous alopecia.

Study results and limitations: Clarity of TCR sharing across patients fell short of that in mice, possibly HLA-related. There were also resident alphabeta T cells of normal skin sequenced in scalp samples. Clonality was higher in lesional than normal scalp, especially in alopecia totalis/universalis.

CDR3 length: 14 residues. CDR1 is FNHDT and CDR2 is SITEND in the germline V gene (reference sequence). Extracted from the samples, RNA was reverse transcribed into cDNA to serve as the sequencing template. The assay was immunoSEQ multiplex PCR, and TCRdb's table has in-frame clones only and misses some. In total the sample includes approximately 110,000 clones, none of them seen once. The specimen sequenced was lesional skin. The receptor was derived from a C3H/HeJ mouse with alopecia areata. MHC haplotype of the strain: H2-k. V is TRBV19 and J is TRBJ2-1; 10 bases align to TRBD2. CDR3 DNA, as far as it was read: TGTGCCAGCAGTCTCCGGGACTGGGGAGCT. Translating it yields CASSLRDWGA. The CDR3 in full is CASSLRDWGAEQFF.